This entry features one TCR beta chain sequence. This sample stems from a study of T cells in Graves' hyperthyroidism and ophthalmopathy. Authors of the study amplified TCR beta CDR3 regions from RNA transcripts. During a first-round RT-PCR of the TCR CDR3, the HTBI primer set was used. TCRdb recomputed calls from the multiplex PCR reads with MiXCR, one row per CDR3 protein. The table records some 740,000 distinct CDR3 sequences, around 15% of them present only once. The source of the PBMCs was 10 ml of fresh peripheral blood. Trimming took off 4 bases at V and 0 bases at J, with 10 bases between the two ends. The CDR3 sequence is 14 residues long. The germline gives CDR1 WSHSY, CDR2 SAAADI.

This TCR was recovered from a woman younger than 35 with Graves' hyperthyroidism. The specimen was blood. This rearrangement joins TRBV10-2 to TRBJ2-7; D perhaps matches TRBD1 (6 bases). This chain's CDR3 is CASSGHRDSYEQYF. The CDR3 DNA reads as TGCGCCAGCAGTGGGCACAGGGACTCCTACGAGCAGTACTTC.